Sequencing of this T cell receptor beta chain was carried out in a study of cytomegalovirus exposure and HLA in healthy donors. Overall study findings and caveats: Common viral pathogens were later found to be apparently linked to several of the most significant clusters.

These donors counted as nominally healthy when sampled, but unrecorded immune exposures were likely. This clone was counted a single time. Antigen specificity is unknown. This CDR3 is built from 15 residues. Germline V gene data show CDR1 as MNHEY and CDR2 as SMNVEV (reference sequence). The PCR had 60 Vbeta and 13 Jbeta primers. In the original analysis: The count from a later analysis was 60 million to 85 million unique TCR beta chains, about 10 million of them shared. Assay used: immunoSEQ multiplex PCR; TCRdb lists only in-frame clones, some missing. The DNA was the basis for D and trimming; V, J and clone size are from that table. The sample holds under 150,000 clones, 76% seen once.

Sequencing was performed on PBMCs. The chain recombines TRBV27 with TRBJ2-5; TRBD1 matches at 9 bases. The better agreement between TRBJ2-7 and the DNA end casts doubt on the J call. The clonotype comes from a man younger than 30 in good health and CMV-seronegative. The CDR3 coding sequence is TGTGCCAGCGGCAATACCGGGACAGGGTTCTACGAGCAGTACTTC. It yields the protein CASGNTGTGFYEQYF.